This T cell receptor beta chain originates from a study of blood T cell repertoires in COVID-19. Overall study: Researchers got acute and convalescent COVID-19 samples from the United States, Italy and Spain.

As originally analysed: Quantification of nucleated cells was approximated via reference gene primer amplification. Generated by immunoSEQ multiplex PCR, the TCRdb table keeps only in-frame clones and is missing some. D and trimming were read from the DNA, whereas the V and J calls and clone size are those reported in that table. The repertoire has fewer than 150,000 clones, around 87% of them found once; the top ten carry roughly 4%. Germline V lookup: CDR1 SGHAT, CDR2 FQNNGV. The CDR3 runs to 15 residues. V trimming: 5 bases; J trimming: 2 bases; junction bases outside the gene matches: 5. The sequence was obtained from a woman aged 40 to 50 with acute or convalescent COVID-19. Sequenced: peripheral blood. The genes are TRBV11-2 and TRBJ2-2; 7 bases are a match to TRBD1. The CDR3 spells CASSPRQGNTGELFF. The CDR3, as DNA: TGTGCCAGCAGCCCACGACAGGGAAACACCGGGGAGCTGTTTTTT.